This T cell receptor beta chain was recovered during a study of blood T cell repertoires in COVID-19. This clone was seen a single time. Sequenced by immunoSEQ multiplex PCR; TCRdb stores in-frame clones only, minus some. The sample lists about 380,000 clones; 75% to 90% were seen once. The sequence was collected from a woman under 30 with acute or convalescent COVID-19. Sequencing used peripheral blood.

CDR3 nucleotides: TGTGCCAGCAGTGCCGACAGCTTCTCCTATAATTCACCCCTCCACTTT. Its translation is CASSADSFSYNSPLHF. The chain joins TRBV6-1 to TRBJ1-6, with D tentatively TRBD1 (5 bases). The CDR3 has 16 residues. Germline V CDR1 and CDR2: MNHNS, SASEGT. Trimming shortened V by 4 bases and J by 0 bases, and 10 bases separated the two germline ends.